What follows is one T cell receptor (beta chain) and its context. The CDR3 loop spans 15 amino acids. CDR1 is SGHTA and CDR2 is FQGNSA in the germline V gene. V lost 4 bases to trimming and J lost 6 bases, with 15 bases between them. The record originates from a study of blood T cell repertoires in COVID-19. TCRdb's copy holds only in-frame clones and misses some; the assay was immunoSEQ multiplex PCR. This sample has about 150,000 clones, with around 83% found just once. The sequence was obtained from a woman in her forties or fifties with acute or convalescent COVID-19. The J gene is TRBJ2-2, the V gene TRBV7-2, with D perhaps TRBD2 (5 bases). Sequencing was performed on peripheral blood. In DNA form, the CDR3 reads TGTGCCAGCAGCTCCTCGGCTAGCAGCCCCGGGGAGCTGTTTTTT. It codes for CASSSSASSPGELFF. The full variable domain, with the rest looked up from reference TRBV7-2 and TRBJ2-2, is GAGVSQSPSNKVTEKGKDVELRCDPISGHTALYWYRQSLGQGLEFLIYFQGNSAPDKSGLPSDRFSAERTGGSVSTLTIQRTQQEDSAVYLCASSSSASSPGELFFGEGSRLTVL.